This T cell receptor beta chain was identified during a study of T cells after yellow fever vaccination. Study in general: Any fraction with a low cell number was prepared using SMART-Seq v4 Ultra Low Input. General study results and limits: Peaking faster, on day 5 versus 15, the secondary response was nonetheless weaker.

Production of TCR cDNA was by 5'RACE template switching, which also added a universal primer site and UMIs. One entry per CDR3 protein, called by TCRdb with MiXCR from the 5' RACE reads. The sample consists of around 530,000 distinct CDR3 sequences, less than 20% of them appearing once. The CDR3 is 15 residues long. Germline V gene lookup returns CDR1 SGDLS and CDR2 YYNGEE. Trimming removed 3 bases at V and 4 bases at J, with 14 bases between. In regard to this clonotype: Its antigen is not identified.

Sequences were derived from PBMCs, sampled about 5 days after the first yellow fever vaccination. The genes are TRBV9 and TRBJ1-3; D might be TRBD1 (5 bases). The source is a man between 18 and 29 years old who received the YFV17D yellow fever vaccine. CDR3 sequence (DNA): TGTGCCAGCAGCGCCCGGCCAGGGTCGGGAAACACCATATATTTT. Translating it yields CASSARPGSGNTIYF.